This T cell receptor beta chain stems from a study of blood T cells in healthy people across ages. Overall study: With template switching, about one barcoded beta molecule was captured per two T cells. Whole-study results and caveats: Long-lived donors exceeded aged donors in naive CD4+ cells and diversity.

The CDR3 totals 15 residues. Trimming removed 6 bases from V and 0 bases from J, with 9 bases in between. Germline loops: CDR1 MNHEY, CDR2 SVGAGI. Together with a sample-barcoded 5' primer, a J-beta primer mix was included in a second PCR lasting about 6 to 11 cycles. One entry per CDR3 protein results from TCRdb running MiXCR on the 5' RACE reads. The sample includes about 640,000 distinct CDR3 sequences, approximately 59% of them seen just once. The study recruited healthy Caucasian donors from Russia who were aged about 6 to 95. This clonotype was recorded only once. The antigen is undetermined. V is TRBV6-5 and J is TRBJ2-6, with D unresolved. Sequencing was performed on blood. The sequence derives from a man in his sixties in good health. The CDR3, as DNA: TGTGCCAGCAGGGGTGGGGACTCTGGGGCCAACGTCCTGACTTTC. Encoded protein: CASRGGDSGANVLTF.